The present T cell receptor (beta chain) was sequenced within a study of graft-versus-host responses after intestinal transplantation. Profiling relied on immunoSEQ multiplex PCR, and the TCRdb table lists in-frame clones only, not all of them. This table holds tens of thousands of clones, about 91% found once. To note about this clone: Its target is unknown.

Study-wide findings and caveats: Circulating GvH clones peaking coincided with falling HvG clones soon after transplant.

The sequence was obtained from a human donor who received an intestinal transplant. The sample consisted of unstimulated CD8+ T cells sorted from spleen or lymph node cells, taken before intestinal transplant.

In nucleotides, the CDR3 is TGTGCCAGCAGCTTAGACCGGGTGAGGTCCTACAATGAGCAGTTCTTC. Translation: CASSLDRVRSYNEQFF. This sequence joins TRBV7-9 and TRBJ2-1; no reliable D call. The length of the CDR3 is 16 residues. Germline CDR1 and CDR2: SEHNR and FQNEAQ (reference sequence). Deletions cut 1 base from V and 1 base from J, with 11 bases between.